The source of this T cell receptor beta chain is a study of shared clonotypes between healthy human individuals. Study outcomes and limitations: Clonotype sharing levels among donors were expected to vary with sequencing depth.

CD45RA-negative memory and CD45RA+ naive subsets were split from the CD4+ cells. Trimming removed 5 bases from V and 13 bases from J, with 17 bases in between. The germline V gene has CDR1 SEHNR and CDR2 FQNEAQ (reference sequence). The CDR3 is 13 residues long. The table came from immunoSEQ multiplex PCR; TCRdb's copy has only in-frame clones and leaves some out. The data contain 2 million to 2.5 million clones, about 92% of them singletons. Concerning this clone: Antigen specificity is unknown.

This clonotype was obtained from a man younger than 35 in good health. Some clones in this sample may be carry-over from other donors' samples. Sequenced: naive CD4+ T cells from PBMCs. The sample's subset: CD45RA+ positively selected. The V and J genes are TRBV7-9 and TRBJ2-2; D not certain. The CDR3 sequence is CASSLSDPPRLFF. CDR3 bases: TGTGCCAGCAGCCTTTCCGACCCGCCGAGGCTGTTTTTT.